This T cell receptor beta chain derives from a study of blood T cell repertoires in COVID-19 (dated by TCRdb to the early 2020s). About the full investigation: Collaborator samples came from the United States, Italy and Spain and covered acute and convalescent phases of COVID-19. HLA class I and class II types, where available, came from metadata supplied by the sample provider rather than from assay-based typing. A freely available public database, intended as a resource for researchers studying the immune response to SARS-CoV-2, is where the repertoires were released. Deeply sampled blood TCRbeta repertoires from subjects exposed to, actively infected with, or recovered from COVID-19 were included in the dataset. The material from the prospective study consisted of cDNA or gDNA derived from T cells, B-cell-depleted T cells, or PBMCs. The samples were drawn from two sources: the first 160 participants of the ongoing ImmuneRACE study, and about 1,300 subjects contributed by 6 global collaborators. Sample metadata almost always included a de-identified subject ID, COVID-19 status, age in years and sex. The study at large found these results: The quantity of clinical and demographic metadata differed by source and by participant and was supplied without curation.

A second Seattle source provided samples from volunteer blood donors who had recovered from COVID-19. The collaborating institutions used their own protocols to collect whole blood in K2EDTA tubes. Collaborator samples were shipped for TCRbeta analysis as frozen whole blood, isolated PBMCs, or DNA extracted from either sample type. As concerns this clone: The antigen it binds to is not known. No base quality values were provided; no much bigger clone lies one nucleotide off.

TCRbeta CDR3 regions were amplified from genomic DNA using the immunoSEQ Assay, a bias-controlled multiplex PCR. The authors processed their data as follows. Within the assay, amplification of reference gene primers was used to estimate how many nucleated cells each sample contained. To quantify the absolute abundance of each unique TCRbeta CDR3 rearrangement, sequence reads were collapsed and filtered. For each sample, productive Simpson clonality was calculated as the square root of Simpson's diversity index over productive rearrangements. The clones in this table, taken by TCRdb from immuneACCESS, are in-frame only. Not every clone is retained; where verified, under half of the shortfall comes from an unresolved V gene, and the cause of the rest is unknown. For V, J and clone size, that table is used; D and trimming come from the DNA. This sample is represented by 300,000 to 400,000 clones; around 87% of them were singletons. The ten largest clonotypes hold roughly 7.1% of the sample.

The sequenced material came from peripheral blood. The clonotype was recovered from a woman between 45 and 60 years old who had recovered from COVID-19.

The base sequence is TGTGCCAGCAGCTTAGTGGAGACAGATCTAGCCAAAAACATTCAGTACTTC. This translates into CASSLVETDLAKNIQYF. Here the chain combines TRBV7-9 and TRBJ2-4, with a tentative D gene TRBD1 over 5 matching bases. Reading the germline V gene (reference sequence) gives CDR1 SEHNR and CDR2 FQNEAQ. The CDR3 holds 17 amino acids from the cysteine to the phenylalanine. Only the CDR3 region is kept as DNA, spanning 51 bases read in frame from base 1. Trimming removed 1 base from V and 0 bases from J, leaving 13 bases between the germline ends.